These T cell receptor beta chains were read from a single sample in a study of T cell responses to AZD1222 COVID-19 vaccine. Assay: immunoSEQ multiplex PCR; the TCRdb copy retains only in-frame clones and omits some. The sample records 35,000 to 45,000 clones, approximately 88% being singletons. The sample consisted of peripheral blood, taken 28 days after the second AZD1222 dose. These receptors were obtained from an adult who received the AZD1222 COVID-19 vaccine. The CDR3 runs from the conserved cysteine through the conserved F or W. The D gene is left open where the match is weak. Clone size is not always given. Where it is, it says once, few, many or a class for expanded clones.

CDR3 DNA | CDR3 protein | D gene | V gene | clone size | J gene
TGTGCCAGCACAGGAGGGGGGGGTGGCTACACCTTC | CASTGGGGGYTF | - | TRBV25-1 | - | TRBJ1-2
TGTGCCAGCAGCCGGCGGACAGGGATTAATGAAAAACTGTTTTTT | CASSRRTGINEKLFF | TRBD1 | TRBV7-2 | - | TRBJ1-4
TGTGCCAGCAGCCAAGAGGCTAGCGGGGGCGCGAGGAATGAGCAGTTCTTC | CASSQEASGGARNEQFF | TRBD2 | TRBV3-1/TRBV3-2 | - | TRBJ2-1
TGTGCCAGCTCACCGGGTGGGCAAGAGACCCAGTACTTC | CASSPGGQETQYF | - | TRBV18 | - | TRBJ2-5
TGCGCCAGCAGCTCAAGACTCGCCCTCCAGGATACGCAGTATTTT | CASSSRLALQDTQYF | - | TRBV5-1 | few | TRBJ2-3
TGTGCCAGCAGAAGCGGGACACTATCGTCCGGGGGCTATGGCTACACCTTC | CASRSGTLSSGGYGYTF | - | TRBV28 | - | TRBJ1-2
TGTGCCAGTAGCGCCCCGCGGGGGCCTCGCGAGCAGTACTTC | CASSAPRGPREQYF | - | TRBV19 | - | TRBJ2-7
TGTGCCAGCAGCCAGAGCTATAGCAATCAGCCCCAGCATTTT | CASSQSYSNQPQHF | - | TRBV3-1/TRBV3-2 | - | TRBJ1-5
TGTGCCAGCAGCCCCTCGACAGGGGCCTATGGCTACACCTTC | CASSPSTGAYGYTF | TRBD1 | TRBV9 | - | TRBJ1-2
TGTGCCAGCAGAGTAAGCACTAAGATGGGGGGCAGGGGCAATCAGCCCCAGCATTTT | CASRVSTKMGGRGNQPQHF | - | TRBV11-3 | - | TRBJ1-5
TGTGCCAGCAGTGACACGGCTAACACCATATATTTT | CASSDTANTIYF | - | TRBV6-1 | - | TRBJ1-3
TGTGCCAGCAGCCAAGTCAGAGGGGCTGAAGCTTTCTTT | CASSQVRGAEAFF | - | TRBV14 | once | TRBJ1-1
TGTGCCAGCCAACTAGCGGGGGGGCCGGGGACCCAGTACTTC | CASQLAGGPGTQYF | TRBD2 | TRBV6-5 | - | TRBJ2-5
TGTGCCAGCAGTGTCGACAGGGGTAGAGCTGAAGCTTTCTTT | CASSVDRGRAEAFF | TRBD1 | TRBV2 | - | TRBJ1-1
TGTGCCAGCAGCATAGACGGTGGAACGTCTTATTTT | CASSIDGGTSYF | - | TRBV7-2 | - | TRBJ2-3
TGTGCCAGCAGTTCGTCAGCAATCAATAATTCACCCCTCCACTTT | CASSSSAINNSPLHF | - | TRBV2 | - | TRBJ1-6
TGTGCCAGTACGATTTCGGGGCTTAACACCGGGGAGCTGTTTTTT | CASTISGLNTGELFF | - | TRBV19 | - | TRBJ2-2
TGTGCCAGCAGCGAGTGGACAGGGGTTACCGGGGAGCTGTTTTTT | CASSEWTGVTGELFF | TRBD1 | TRBV2 | - | TRBJ2-2
TGTGCCAGCTCACCTGCCGGGACGGCTGGGGGGCAGCCCCAGCATTTT | CASSPAGTAGGQPQHF | - | TRBV18 | - | TRBJ1-5
TGTGCCAGCAGCTTAACTCACGTCCCCGGCCCTGGCACCGGGGAGCTGTTTTTT | CASSLTHVPGPGTGELFF | - | TRBV7-3 | - | TRBJ2-2
TGTGCCAGCAGCCCGGCAGGGGCCTACGAGCAGTACTTC | CASSPAGAYEQYF | - | TRBV11-3 | - | TRBJ2-7
TGTGCCAGCAGCCAGCCAGGACAGGGTTCGGCGGTAACTAATGAAAAACTGTTTTTT | CASSQPGQGSAVTNEKLFF | TRBD1 | TRBV4-2 | - | TRBJ1-4
TGTGCCAGCAGGAGAACAGGGGGTTCAGGCACAGATACGCAGTATTTT | CASRRTGGSGTDTQYF | TRBD1 | TRBV27 | - | TRBJ2-3
TGTGCCAGCAGCGCCCATCTAAGCACCGGGGAGCTGTTTTTT | CASSAHLSTGELFF | - | TRBV9 | - | TRBJ2-2
TGTGCCAGCAGGACAGGTCCCCGGCACACTGAAGCTTTCTTT | CASRTGPRHTEAFF | - | TRBV6-5 | - | TRBJ1-1
TGTGCCACTAGCGGGGAGCTCCCAGGTACGCAGTATTTT | CATSGELPGTQYF | TRBD2 | TRBV24-1 | - | TRBJ2-3
TGTGCCAGTAGTATAGATGCAGGGTTTGGCTACACCTTC | CASSIDAGFGYTF | - | TRBV19 | - | TRBJ1-2
TGTGCCATCACCCGGGCGGACTCTGGAAACACCATATATTTT | CAITRADSGNTIYF | - | TRBV10-3 | once | TRBJ1-3
TGTGCCAGCAGTTTAGTAGTTGGATTAGAAGCTTTCTTT | CASSLVVGLEAFF | - | TRBV12-3/TRBV12-4 | - | TRBJ1-1
TGTGCCAGCAGCGCAGGACAGGGCCCAGATACGCAGTATTTT | CASSAGQGPDTQYF | TRBD1 | TRBV9 | few | TRBJ2-3
TGTGCCAGCAGCGTACGGGAGGGGAACACTGAAGCTTTCTTT | CASSVREGNTEAFF | - | TRBV9 | - | TRBJ1-1
TGTGCCAGTAGTCGCCAGCGGGGAGAGATACGCGGCGGGGAGCTGTTTTTT | CASSRQRGEIRGGELFF | TRBD2 | TRBV19 | - | TRBJ2-2
TGTGCCAGCTCACCAAGGACAATTTACTCCTACGAGCAGTACTTC | CASSPRTIYSYEQYF | - | TRBV18 | - | TRBJ2-7
TGTGCCAGCAGCCAAGATAGCGCAAGGGGGCTGGAGACCCAGTACTTC | CASSQDSARGLETQYF | TRBD1 | TRBV3-1/TRBV3-2 | few | TRBJ2-5
TGCAGTGCTAGTACTTTGGGGGGCGGGCAGCCCCAGCATTTT | CSASTLGGGQPQHF | - | TRBV20-1 | - | TRBJ1-5
TGTGCCAGCAGTTACTCGCCGGCTACCTTCAACGAAAAACTGTTTTTT | CASSYSPATFNEKLFF | - | TRBV6-5 | few | TRBJ1-4
TGTGCCAGCAGCGCCAACCGGGGGTATTCACCCCTCCACTTT | CASSANRGYSPLHF | - | TRBV3-1/TRBV3-2 | - | TRBJ1-6
TGTGCCGCGAACCTCGGGACGATCCCGGGGGAGCAGTACTTC | CAANLGTIPGEQYF | - | TRBV10-3 | - | TRBJ2-7
TGTGCCAGCAGCTCCCCGGACAGGCAGCGCCAGTTCTTC | CASSSPDRQRQFF | TRBD1 | TRBV5-6 | - | TRBJ2-1
TGCAGCGTTAGACAGGAAGGGAGTGAAAAACTGTTTTTT | CSVRQEGSEKLFF | - | TRBV29-1 | - | TRBJ1-4
TGTGCCAGCAGTCATACAGCTCTAGGAAACACCATATATTTT | CASSHTALGNTIYF | - | TRBV7-8 | few | TRBJ1-3
TGCGCCAGCAGCCAAGTGGGGGCGAAGACTGAAGCTTTCTTT | CASSQVGAKTEAFF | - | TRBV4-1 | - | TRBJ1-1
TGCGCCAGCAGCCAAGATGGACCTCATCAGCCCCAGCATTTT | CASSQDGPHQPQHF | - | TRBV4-1 | once | TRBJ1-5
TGTGCCAGCGGGGACGGCCATAATTCACCCCTCCACTTT | CASGDGHNSPLHF | - | TRBV9 | - | TRBJ1-6
TGTGCCAGCAGCTTGGGGGCCGCGGGGGGGACCTACGAGCAGTACTTC | CASSLGAAGGTYEQYF | TRBD2 | TRBV5-4 | - | TRBJ2-7
TGCGCCAGTAGAGCCGGACTACCCTTGAACACCGGGGAGCTGTTTTTT | CASRAGLPLNTGELFF | - | TRBV5-1 | - | TRBJ2-2
TGTGCCAGCAGCTTAGCTGGCGGGGGGCGGGGAGAGACCCAGTACTTC | CASSLAGGGRGETQYF | TRBD2 | TRBV7-8 | - | TRBJ2-5
TGTGCCATCAGTGAGCCACAGGGTCCCGATCAGCCCCAGCATTTT | CAISEPQGPDQPQHF | - | TRBV10-3 | - | TRBJ1-5
TGCGCCAGCAGGGTTTTCAGGGGGCGGGCGGACGGCTACACCTTC | CASRVFRGRADGYTF | TRBD1 | TRBV10-2 | - | TRBJ1-2
TGTGCCAGCAGCTTGGGGCAGGGGGTGGACACTGAAGCTTTCTTT | CASSLGQGVDTEAFF | TRBD1 | TRBV5-4 | - | TRBJ1-1
TGTGCCAGCAGCTTAGATACCGCCGGACCTCACACCGGGGAGCTGTTTTTT | CASSLDTAGPHTGELFF | - | TRBV7-8 | - | TRBJ2-2
TGTGCCAGCAGTACCCTCAGGGGGCGCGGGCAGTACTTC | CASSTLRGRGQYF | TRBD1 | TRBV6-4 | - | TRBJ2-7
TGTGCCAGTATAAGGGGACAGGGTTATGGCTACACCTTC | CASIRGQGYGYTF | TRBD1 | TRBV19 | - | TRBJ1-2
TGTGCCAGCAGCAATGACCCGGGAAACACCATATATTTT | CASSNDPGNTIYF | - | TRBV5-4 | - | TRBJ1-3